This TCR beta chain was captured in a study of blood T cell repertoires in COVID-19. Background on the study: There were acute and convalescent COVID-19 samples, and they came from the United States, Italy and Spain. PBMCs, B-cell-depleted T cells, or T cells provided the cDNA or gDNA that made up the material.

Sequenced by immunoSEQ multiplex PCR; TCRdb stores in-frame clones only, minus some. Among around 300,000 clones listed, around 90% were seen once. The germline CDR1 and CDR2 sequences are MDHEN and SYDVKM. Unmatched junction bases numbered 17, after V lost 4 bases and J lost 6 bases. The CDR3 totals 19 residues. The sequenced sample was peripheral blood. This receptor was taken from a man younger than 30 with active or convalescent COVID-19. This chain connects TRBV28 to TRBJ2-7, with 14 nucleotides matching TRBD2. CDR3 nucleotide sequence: TGTGCCAGCAGTTCCCTCAACCGGGGGACTAGCGGGAGCCGGGGCGAGCAGTACTTC. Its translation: CASSSLNRGTSGSRGEQYF. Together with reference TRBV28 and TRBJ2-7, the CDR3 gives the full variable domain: DVKVTQSSRYLVKRTGEKVFLECVQDMDHENMFWYRQDPGLGLRLIYFSYDVKMKEKGDIPEGYSVSREKKERFSLILESASTNQTSMYLCASSSLNRGTSGSRGEQYFGPGTRLTVT.